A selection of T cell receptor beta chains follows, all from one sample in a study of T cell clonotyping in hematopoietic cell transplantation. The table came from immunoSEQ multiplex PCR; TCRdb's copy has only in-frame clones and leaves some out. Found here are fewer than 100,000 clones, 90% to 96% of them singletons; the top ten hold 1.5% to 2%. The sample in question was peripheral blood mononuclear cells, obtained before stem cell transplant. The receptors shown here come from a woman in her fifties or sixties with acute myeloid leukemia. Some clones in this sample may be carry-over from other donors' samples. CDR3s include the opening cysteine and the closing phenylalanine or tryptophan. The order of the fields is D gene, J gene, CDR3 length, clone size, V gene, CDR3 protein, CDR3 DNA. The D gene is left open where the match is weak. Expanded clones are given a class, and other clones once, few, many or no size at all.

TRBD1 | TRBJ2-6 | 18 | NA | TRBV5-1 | CASRQMPGGASGANVLTF | TGCGCCAGCAGACAGATGCCAGGGGGCGCATCTGGGGCCAACGTCCTGACTTTC
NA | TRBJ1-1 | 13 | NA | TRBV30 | CAWDPGTDGEAFF | TGTGCCTGGGACCCTGGCACCGACGGTGAAGCTTTCTTT
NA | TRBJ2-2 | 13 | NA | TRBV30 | CAWRTAGTGELFF | TGTGCCTGGAGGACCGCGGGCACCGGGGAGCTGTTTTTT
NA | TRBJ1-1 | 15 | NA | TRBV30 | CAWSVRGRLNTEAFF | TGTGCCTGGAGTGTACGTGGCAGATTGAACACTGAAGCTTTCTTT
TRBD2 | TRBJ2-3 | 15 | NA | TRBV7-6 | CASSLGTSGTDTQYF | TGTGCCAGCAGCTTAGGGACTAGCGGTACAGATACGCAGTATTTT
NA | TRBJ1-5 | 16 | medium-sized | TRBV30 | CAWSVPEPGSNQPQHF | TGTGCCTGGAGTGTACCGGAGCCCGGCAGCAATCAGCCCCAGCATTTT
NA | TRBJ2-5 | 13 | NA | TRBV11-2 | CASSRTAQETQYF | TGTGCCAGCAGTAGGACAGCCCAAGAGACCCAGTACTTC
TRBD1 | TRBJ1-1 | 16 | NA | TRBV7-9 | CASSLDFTGQGAEAFF | TGTGCCAGCAGCTTAGATTTTACGGGACAGGGGGCTGAAGCTTTCTTT
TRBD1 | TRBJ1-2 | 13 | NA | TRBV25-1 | CASRGQGGLGYTF | TGTGCCAGCAGGGGACAGGGGGGATTGGGCTACACCTTC
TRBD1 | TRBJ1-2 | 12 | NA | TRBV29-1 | CSHRRDRDGYTF | TGCAGCCATCGCCGGGACAGGGATGGCTACACCTTC
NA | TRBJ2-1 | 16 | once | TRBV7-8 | CASSLLNGGSYNEQFF | TGTGCCAGCAGCTTGCTCAACGGAGGGTCCTACAATGAGCAGTTCTTC
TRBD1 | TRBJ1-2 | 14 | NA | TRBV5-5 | CASSLDRGLWGYTF | TGTGCCAGCAGCTTGGACAGGGGGCTGTGGGGCTACACCTTC
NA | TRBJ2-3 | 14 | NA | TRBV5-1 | CASSFSGITDTQYF | TGCGCCAGCAGCTTTAGCGGCATCACAGATACGCAGTATTTT
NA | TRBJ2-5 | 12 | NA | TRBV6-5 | CASSRVRETQYF | TGTGCCAGCAGCAGAGTGAGGGAGACCCAGTACTTC
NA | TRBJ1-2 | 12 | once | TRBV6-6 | CASRRDVPGYTF | TGTGCCAGCAGAAGGGATGTTCCTGGCTACACCTTC
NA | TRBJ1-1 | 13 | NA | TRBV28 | CASKFLSDPEAFF | TGTGCCTCAAAGTTCCTGTCGGATCCTGAGGCTTTCTTT
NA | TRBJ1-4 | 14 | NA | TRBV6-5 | CASSRGVFGQELFF | TGTGCCAGCAGCCGGGGAGTATTCGGGCAGGAACTGTTTTTT
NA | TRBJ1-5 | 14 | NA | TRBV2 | CASSTLGTNQPQHF | TGTGCCAGCAGCACTCTGGGAACCAATCAGCCCCAGCATTTT
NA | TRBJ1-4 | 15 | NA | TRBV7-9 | CASSAGSTFNEKLFF | TGTGCCAGCAGCGCCGGTTCCACCTTTAATGAAAAACTGTTTTTT
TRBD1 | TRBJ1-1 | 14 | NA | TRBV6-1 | CATGQGVGSTEAFF | TGTGCCACCGGACAGGGGGTCGGAAGCACTGAAGCTTTCTTT
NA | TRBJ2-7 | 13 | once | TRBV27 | CASSLVMGYEQYF | TGTGCCAGCAGTCTAGTTATGGGCTACGAGCAGTACTTC
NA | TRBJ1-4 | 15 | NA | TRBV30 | CAWSVTDGVYEKLFF | TGTGCCTGGAGTGTTACCGACGGGGTATATGAAAAACTGTTTTTT
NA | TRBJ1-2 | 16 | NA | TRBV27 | CASSSSRTTANYGYTF | TGTGCCAGCAGTTCATCCCGCACAACAGCTAACTATGGCTACACCTTC
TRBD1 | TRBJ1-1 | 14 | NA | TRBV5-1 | CASSLQGAPGEAFF | TGCGCCAGCAGCTTGCAGGGGGCGCCAGGTGAAGCTTTCTTT
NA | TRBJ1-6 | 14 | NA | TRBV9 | CASSVRVYNSPLHF | TGTGCCAGCAGCGTAAGGGTGTATAATTCACCCCTCCACTTT
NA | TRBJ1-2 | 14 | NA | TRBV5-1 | CASRLTDPNYGYTF | TGCGCCAGCAGATTGACAGATCCTAACTATGGCTACACCTTC
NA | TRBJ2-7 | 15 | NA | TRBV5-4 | CASSLAVGRSREQYF | TGTGCCAGCAGCTTGGCCGTCGGGCGGTCGCGCGAGCAGTACTTC
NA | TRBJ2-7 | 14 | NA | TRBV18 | CASSRDTYSYEQYF | TGTGCCAGCTCACGCGACACCTACTCCTACGAGCAGTACTTC
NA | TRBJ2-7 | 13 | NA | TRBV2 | CASRTGITYEQYF | TGTGCCAGCAGGACCGGGATCACGTACGAGCAGTACTTC
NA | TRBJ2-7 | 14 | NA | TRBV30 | CAWSVFAGRYEQYF | TGTGCCTGGAGTGTCTTTGCGGGGAGATACGAGCAGTACTTC
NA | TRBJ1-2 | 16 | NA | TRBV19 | CASSISDRPLEGGYTF | TGTGCCAGTAGTATAAGTGACAGACCCTTGGAAGGGGGCTACACCTTC
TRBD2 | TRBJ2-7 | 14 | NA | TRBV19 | CASSITSGSYEQYF | TGTGCCAGTAGTATTACGAGCGGGAGTTACGAGCAGTACTTC
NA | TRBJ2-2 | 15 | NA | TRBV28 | CASIPADSYTGELFF | TGTGCCAGCATTCCGGCGGACAGTTACACCGGGGAGCTGTTTTTT
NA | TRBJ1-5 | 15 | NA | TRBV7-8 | CASSRADYSNQPQHF | TGTGCCAGCAGCAGGGCAGATTATAGCAATCAGCCCCAGCATTTT
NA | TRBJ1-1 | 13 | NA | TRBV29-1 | CSACLGGNTEAFF | TGCAGCGCGTGCCTGGGGGGAAACACTGAAGCTTTCTTT
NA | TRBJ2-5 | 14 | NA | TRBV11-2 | CASSLDTSGETQYF | TGTGCCAGCAGCTTAGATACAAGCGGGGAGACCCAGTACTTC
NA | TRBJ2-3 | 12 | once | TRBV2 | CASSRGTDTQYF | TGTGCCAGCAGTCGAGGAACAGATACGCAGTATTTT
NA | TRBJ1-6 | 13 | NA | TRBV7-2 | CASSFPNLSPLHF | TGTGCCAGCAGCTTTCCCAATTTGTCACCCCTCCACTTT
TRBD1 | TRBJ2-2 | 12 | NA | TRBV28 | CASSLGTGGLFF | TGTGCCAGCAGCCTTGGGACAGGGGGACTGTTTTTT
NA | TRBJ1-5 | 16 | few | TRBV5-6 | CASSLEGGYSNQPQHF | TGTGCCAGCAGCTTGGAGGGGGGCTATAGCAATCAGCCCCAGCATTTT
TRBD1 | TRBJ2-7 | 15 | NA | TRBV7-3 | CASSSDRDRSYEQYF | TGTGCCAGCAGCTCCGACAGGGATCGCTCCTACGAGCAGTACTTC
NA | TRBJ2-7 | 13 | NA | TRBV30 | CAWSYDVAYEQYF | TGTGCCTGGAGTTACGACGTTGCGTACGAGCAGTACTTC
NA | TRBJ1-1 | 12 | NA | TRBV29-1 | CSTAIMNTEAFF | TGCAGCACTGCGATTATGAACACTGAAGCTTTCTTT
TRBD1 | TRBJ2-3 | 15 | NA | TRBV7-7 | CASSTRQGGTDTQYF | TGTGCTAGCAGCACCCGACAGGGGGGCACAGATACGCAGTATTTT
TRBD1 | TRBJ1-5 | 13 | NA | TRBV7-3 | CASSPGQGEPQHF | TGTGCCAGCAGCCCCGGACAGGGGGAGCCCCAGCATTTT
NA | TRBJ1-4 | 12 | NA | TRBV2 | CASRGLNEKLFF | TGTGCCAGCCGGGGCCTTAATGAAAAACTGTTTTTT
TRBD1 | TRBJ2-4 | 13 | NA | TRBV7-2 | CASSFGQGDIQYF | TGTGCCAGCAGCTTCGGACAGGGGGACATTCAGTACTTC
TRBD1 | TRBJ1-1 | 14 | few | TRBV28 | CASKTGSLNTEAFF | TGTGCCAGCAAGACAGGGAGCTTGAACACTGAAGCTTTCTTT
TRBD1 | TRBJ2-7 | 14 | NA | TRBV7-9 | CASSTRDSSYEQYF | TGTGCCAGCAGCACGAGGGACAGTTCCTACGAGCAGTACTTC
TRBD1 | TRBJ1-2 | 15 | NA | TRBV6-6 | CASSSVRRTGDGYTF | TGTGCCAGCAGCTCCGTGCGGCGGACAGGGGATGGCTACACCTTC
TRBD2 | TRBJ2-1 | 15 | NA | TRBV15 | CATSRVGLADNEQFF | TGTGCCACCAGCAGGGTCGGACTAGCGGACAATGAGCAGTTCTTC
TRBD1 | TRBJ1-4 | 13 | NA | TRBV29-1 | CSVRTGAHEKLFF | TGCAGCGTGCGGACAGGGGCCCATGAAAAACTGTTTTTT